This T cell receptor beta chain was found in a study of radiotherapy plus CTLA-4 blockade in lung cancer. Study-level points and caveats: Early blood T cell clone dynamics, with interferon-beta, were reported to best predict response.

The germline V gene has CDR1 WNHNN and CDR2 SYGVQD (reference sequence). This CDR3 is built from 14 residues. Data came from immunoSEQ multiplex PCR; TCRdb stores just in-frame clones and leaves some out. The data hold about 76,000 clones, with 70% to 85% observed a single time. A word on this clone: The antigen is unknown. One end of the junction does not line up with germline, which may come from a read error.

The sequenced sample was peripheral blood, obtained from a patient treated with radiotherapy plus ipilimumab. This TCR was sampled from a human donor with non-small cell lung cancer who had stable disease on radiotherapy plus ipilimumab. This chain links TRBV10-1 with TRBJ2-7; 14 bases fit TRBD2. CDR3 amino acids: CASINGTSGRRRDF. CDR3 in DNA: TGCGCCAGCATCAATGGGACTAGCGGGAGACGGCGGGACTTC.